The source of this T cell receptor beta chain is a study of Ad26.COV2.S vaccination and SARS-CoV-2 variants. Treatment reported: about 20 received Ad26.COV2.S at low or high dose, single or two shots; five or six received placebo; per-sample allocation not given. Specimen acquisition occurred on day 63 following the initial vaccine or placebo injection. An adult aged 18-55 years in Boston served as the donor. With respect to this clone: Its target is not known.

The repertoire was sequenced with immunoSEQ multiplex PCR; TCRdb's copy has only in-frame clones and lacks some. The sample holds over 300,000 clones, around four fifths seen once. General study findings and limits: Responses of T cells in total may have been underestimated by the TCR breadth and depth analyses.

This CDR3 is 17 amino acids long. V was clipped by 1 base and J by 2 bases; unmatched bases: 8. Germline CDR1 SGHNT, CDR2 YENEEA. The sequence derives from a person between 18 and 65 years old who received the Ad26.COV2.S COVID-19 vaccine or a placebo. The material was peripheral blood, obtained in a trial of Ad26.COV2.S vaccine versus placebo. The V and J genes are TRBV11-3 and TRBJ2-5; TRBD1 matches 9 bases. The CDR3 coding sequence is TGTGCCAGCAGCTTAGGGGTGGCGACAGGGGGACAAGAGACCCAGTACTTC. Residues: CASSLGVATGGQETQYF.